The 26 T cell receptor beta chains given below trace back to one sample, sequenced in a study of cytomegalovirus exposure and HLA in healthy donors. PCR amplification relied on 60 Vbeta primers (plus 13 Jbeta primers). Some clones are missing from TCRdb's copy, which holds only in-frame ones; the method was immunoSEQ multiplex PCR. The profile covers 200,000 or so clones, with about 90% appearing a single time and roughly 0.2% taken by the ten largest. Sequencing was carried out using PBMCs. The source of these receptors is a girl under three years old in good health and CMV-seronegative.

This clone has more than one count but fewer than ten. This chain links TRBV6-1 with TRBJ2-7; 7 nucleotides match TRBD2. The CDR3 is 12 amino acids. Germline CDR1 is MNHNS and CDR2 is SASEGT. V dropped 4 bases and J dropped 4; count of bases not matched to a gene: 1. CDR3 loop: CASSVGGYEQYF. CDR3 bases: TGTGCCAGCAGTGTCGGGGGGTACGAGCAGTACTTC.

This chain uses TRBV7-6 with TRBJ2-1; possible D gene TRBD1, 6 bases. Deletions cut 1 base from V and 8 bases from J, with 9 bases between. This CDR3 is 13 amino acids long. Germline CDR1 is SGHVS and CDR2 is FNYEAQ. This CDR3 is CASSLDRAHEQFF. The CDR3 DNA sequence: TGTGCCAGCAGCTTAGACAGGGCCCATGAGCAGTTCTTC. Complete variable domain (other parts from reference TRBV7-6 and TRBJ2-1): GAGVSQSPRYKVTKRGQDVALRCDPISGHVSLYWYRQALGQGPEFLTYFNYEAQQDKSGLPNDRFSAERPEGSISTLTIQRTEQRDSAMYRCASSLDRAHEQFFGPGTRLTVL.

This rearrangement joins TRBV27 to TRBJ2-1, with 7 bases fitting TRBD1. The length of the CDR3 is 15 residues. Per the germline V gene, CDR1 is MNHEY and CDR2 is SMNVEV (reference sequence). V dropped 6 bases and J dropped 2; count of bases not matched to a gene: 7. DNA of the CDR3: TGTGCCAGCAGCCGAACGACAGGGACCTACAATGAGCAGTTCTTC. It is translated as CASSRTTGTYNEQFF.

V is TRBV25-1 and J is TRBJ1-3; 7 bases match TRBD1. V lost 3 bases and J lost 1; bases outside the gene matches: 6. The germline CDR1 and CDR2 sequences are MGHDK and SYGVNS. The CDR3 runs to 16 residues. The CDR3 DNA is TGTGCCAGCAGTGACGGCAGGGGGATATCTGGAAACACCATATATTTT. Translation gives CASSDGRGISGNTIYF.

The rearrangement links TRBV13 to TRBJ2-3, with D perhaps matching TRBD2 (5 bases). The ends were cut back, 0 bases at V and 2 bases at J, with 6 bases in the middle. Germline V gene sequence: CDR1 PRHDT, CDR2 FYEKMQ (reference sequence). This CDR3 has 14 amino acids. CDR3 coding DNA: TGTGCCAGCAGCTTAGGGAGGGACACAGATACGCAGTATTTT. It is translated as CASSLGRDTDTQYF.

This chain links TRBV20-1 with TRBJ1-2; 7 bases fit TRBD1. This CDR3 has 11 amino acids. J lost 4 bases, V lost 7 bases, and 3 bases had no gene match. Germline-derived CDR1 and CDR2 are DFQATT and SNEGSKA (reference sequence). The CDR3 coding sequence is TGCAGTGGGGGGACAGCCTATGGCTACACCTTC. This sequence encodes CSGGTAYGYTF.

V usage is TRBV30 and J usage is TRBJ2-1, with D possibly being TRBD2 (5 bases). The CDR3 is made up of 10 amino acids. The germline CDR1 and CDR2 sequences are GTSNPN and SVGIG (reference sequence). Deletions cut 5 bases from V and 9 bases from J, with 8 bases between. The CDR3: CAWWGAEQFF. In nucleotides, the CDR3 is TGTGCCTGGTGGGGAGCTGAGCAGTTCTTC. Drawing the rest from reference TRBV30 and TRBJ2-1, the complete variable domain is SQTIHQWPATLVQPVGSPLSLECTVEGTSNPNLYWYRQAAGRGLQLLFYSVGIGQISSEVPQNLSASRPQDRQFILSSKKLLLSDSGFYLCAWWGAEQFFGPGTRLTVL.

The rearrangement links TRBV4-2 to TRBJ2-7, with 11 bases that match TRBD2. Germline loops: CDR1 LGHNA, CDR2 YNFKEQ. The CDR3 spans 16 residues. The trim removed 0 bases at V and 3 bases at J, leaving 4 bases unmatched. The CDR3 is CASSQEVAGGNYEQYF. The CDR3 bases are TGTGCCAGCAGCCAAGAAGTAGCGGGAGGGAACTACGAGCAGTACTTC.

There are a few counts of this clone. V is TRBV10-3 and J is TRBJ1-3; the D is unclear. The CDR3 length is 16 residues. Germline loops: CDR1 ENHRY, CDR2 SYGVKD. V was pared by 4 bases and J by 0 bases, with 13 bases between. DNA of the CDR3: TGTGCCATCAGTGCGGCAGGCTCTACCTCTGGAAACACCATATATTTT. Its protein product is CAISAAGSTSGNTIYF.

The chain combines TRBV19 with TRBJ2-3; 10 bases agree with TRBD1. Trimming removed 3 bases from V and 3 bases from J; junction bases left unmatched: 6. Germline CDR1 LNHDA, CDR2 SQIVND (reference sequence). CDR3 length: 16 amino acids. The CDR3 sequence: CASSIRQGAGTDTQYF. CDR3 coding DNA: TGTGCCAGTAGTATCCGACAGGGGGCGGGTACAGATACGCAGTATTTT.

This chain connects TRBV6-5 to TRBJ2-3; D is unresolved. CDR1 is MNHEY, CDR2 SVGAGI, per germline. This CDR3 region has 11 residues. V was trimmed by 4 bases and J by 4 bases, leaving 3 bases between them. The CDR3 region is CASSSADTQYF. The CDR3 nucleotides read TGTGCCAGCAGTTCGGCAGATACGCAGTATTTT.

DNA for the CDR3: TGTGCCAGCAGTTACTTAGCGGGGGGAGGAGAGCAGTACTTC. It codes for CASSYLAGGGEQYF. The chain couples TRBV6-5 to TRBJ2-5; the match to TRBD2 covers 10 bases. The junction had 7 bases not matched to a gene; V was cut back by 1 base and J by 11 bases. The CDR3 loop spans 14 amino acids. Germline V lookup: CDR1 MNHEY, CDR2 SVGAGI.

The gene calls are TRBV18 and TRBJ1-3; D gene ambiguous. The CDR3 runs 13 residues. Germline V gene sequence: CDR1 KGHSH, CDR2 LQKENI. V shed 3 bases and J shed 3 bases, with 6 bases lying between them. CDR3 nucleotide sequence: TGTGCCAGCTCACCCGGCGGTGGAAACACCATATATTTT. It is translated as CASSPGGGNTIYF. Drawing the rest from reference TRBV18 and TRBJ1-3, the complete variable domain is NAGVMQNPRHLVRRRGQEARLRCSPMKGHSHVYWYRQLPEEGLKFMVYLQKENIIDESGMPKERFSAEFPKEGPSILRIQQVVRGDSAAYFCASSPGGGNTIYFGEGSWLTVV.

The J gene is TRBJ2-5, the V gene TRBV2; no firm D call. Germline V lookup: CDR1 SNHLY, CDR2 FYNNEI. CDR3 size: 13 residues. V was pared by 4 bases and J by 2 bases, with 8 bases between. CDR3 sequence reads: CASSVGNQETQYF. CDR3 nucleotide sequence: TGTGCCAGCAGTGTTGGCAATCAAGAGACCCAGTACTTC.

This clone is a singleton in its sample. This rearrangement joins TRBV6-4 to TRBJ1-3, with D hard to call. The V end was cut by 4 bases, the J end by 0 bases, with 10 bases between. The CDR3 has 15 residues. The germline V gene has CDR1 MRHNA and CDR2 SNTAGT. The CDR3 region is CASSVYFSSGNTIYF. As DNA, the CDR3 is TGTGCCAGCAGTGTTTATTTTAGCTCTGGAAACACCATATATTTT.

The V gene is TRBV2, the J gene TRBJ2-1; 7 bases align to TRBD2. Germline V gives CDR1 SNHLY, CDR2 FYNNEI. The CDR3 has 16 amino acids. Trimming at V came to 6 bases and at J to 8 bases, leaving 16 bases not matched to a gene. The CDR3 region has the DNA TGTGCCAGCAGAGCCTATGTGGGGGGGAGAAGGGATGAGCAGTTCTTC. Its translation: CASRAYVGGRRDEQFF.

The genes are TRBV28 and TRBJ1-2; D is uncertain. Deletions cut 6 bases from V and 6 bases from J, with 5 bases between. This CDR3 region has 10 residues. The germline V gene encodes CDR1 MDHEN and CDR2 SYDVKM. The CDR3 loop is CASRRNGYTF. The CDR3 region has the DNA TGTGCCAGCAGGAGGAATGGCTACACCTTC.

This chain joins TRBV6-1 and TRBJ1-5; D is ambiguous. CDR3 size: 15 residues. V shed 3 bases and J shed 4 bases, with 13 bases lying between them. In germline, CDR1 is MNHNS, CDR2 SASEGT. DNA of the CDR3: TGTGCCAGCAGTGACCTCCCCTCACTTAATCAGCCCCAGCATTTT. Its protein is CASSDLPSLNQPQHF.

The V gene is TRBV5-1, the J gene TRBJ2-7; 12 bases align to TRBD2. V lost 4 bases, J lost 4 bases, and 3 bases stayed unmatched. From germline, CDR1 is SGHRS and CDR2 YFSETQ. The CDR3 runs 14 residues. The CDR3 is CASSPTSGSYEQYF. The CDR3 bases are TGCGCCAGCAGCCCGACTAGCGGGAGTTACGAGCAGTACTTC.

This clone was seen a single time. This sequence joins TRBV5-1 and TRBJ2-5; 8 positions match TRBD1. Germline CDR1 and CDR2: SGHRS and YFSETQ. The CDR3 extends over 16 amino acids. The V and J ends lost 0 bases and 1 base, in that order; junction bases with no gene match: 5. CDR3 region: CASSLGGQAFQETQYF. CDR3 in DNA: TGCGCCAGCAGCTTGGGGGGACAGGCGTTCCAAGAGACCCAGTACTTC.

The V call is TRBV7-9, the J call TRBJ2-3; D might be TRBD2 (5 bases). The CDR3 is made up of 12 amino acids. Trimming cost V 3 bases and J 5 bases, with 6 bases left between them. CDR1 SEHNR and CDR2 FQNEAQ come from the germline V gene (reference sequence). For the CDR3, the DNA is TGTGCCAGCAGCTTTCGGGGAGATACGCAGTATTTT. Its translation is CASSFRGDTQYF.

The rearrangement links TRBV4-1 to TRBJ2-2; TRBD1 agrees at 7 bases. J was trimmed by 4 bases and V by 0 bases; bases with no gene match: 5. The CDR3 extends over 16 amino acids. Germline lookup yields CDR1 MGHRA and CDR2 YSYEKL. The chain's CDR3 is CASSQDPGQPTGELFF. In DNA form, the CDR3 reads TGCGCCAGCAGCCAAGATCCGGGACAGCCCACCGGGGAGCTGTTTTTT.

The J gene is TRBJ1-2, the V gene TRBV6-5; tentatively, D is TRBD1 (6 bases). CDR3 length equals 16 residues. The V gene lost 4 bases and the J gene lost 5 bases, with 20 bases spanning the gap. Per the germline V gene, CDR1 is MNHEY and CDR2 is SVGAGI. Here the CDR3 DNA reads TGTGCCAGCAGTTCCCCCAGGGGAGGGGCTACGTATGGCTACACCTTC. This encodes CASSSPRGGATYGYTF.

This clone has a single count. The chain couples TRBV19 to TRBJ2-3; weak D call: TRBD2 (6 bases). Germline V gives CDR1 LNHDA, CDR2 SQIVND (reference sequence). CDR3 length: 14 residues. The V gene lost 7 bases and the J gene lost 1 base, with 12 bases spanning the gap. CDR3 region: CASTEGRGTDTQYF. The DNA of the CDR3 is TGTGCCAGTACGGAGGGAAGGGGCACAGATACGCAGTATTTT. Based on the CDR3 plus reference TRBV19 and TRBJ2-3, the full variable domain is DGGITQSPKYLFRKEGQNVTLSCEQNLNHDAMYWYRQDPGQGLRLIYYSQIVNDFQKGDIAEGYSVSREKKESFPLTVTSAQKNPTAFYLCASTEGRGTDTQYFGPGTRLTVL.

V usage is TRBV10-1 and J usage is TRBJ1-5, with TRBD1 matching over 8 bases. This CDR3 contains 16 residues. The ends lost 6 bases at V and 9 bases at J; junction bases unmatched: 16. Germline-derived CDR1 and CDR2 are WNHNN and SYGVQD (reference sequence). The CDR3 coding sequence is TGCGCCAGCAGACCTCGGACAGGGATAAGTCGTCCGCCCCAGCATTTT. This translates into CASRPRTGISRPPQHF.

The chain is built from TRBV9 and TRBJ2-3, with 9 bases matching TRBD1. The trim removed 4 bases at V and 9 bases at J, leaving 18 bases unmatched. The germline CDR1 and CDR2 sequences are SGDLS and YYNGEE. The CDR3 spans 17 residues. The CDR3 sequence: CASSPRDRVWDFRTQYF. DNA for the CDR3: TGTGCCAGCAGCCCACGGGACAGGGTTTGGGATTTTCGGACGCAGTATTTT.